This entry lists 21 T cell receptor beta chains sequenced from one sample in a study of T cells after yellow fever vaccination. A single record per CDR3 protein comes from TCRdb applying MiXCR to the 5' RACE reads. In the table there are approximately 550,000 distinct CDR3 sequences, about 19% of which are singletons. The input for sequencing was PBMCs, taken 15 days after the yellow fever booster vaccination. The receptors were gathered from a man between 25 and 39 years old who received the YFV17D yellow fever vaccine.

This chain joins TRBV3-1 and TRBJ2-2; TRBD2 matches 11 bases. The CDR3 runs 17 residues. Unmatched junction bases numbered 6, after V lost 0 bases and J lost 6 bases. Germline V lookup: CDR1 LGHDT, CDR2 YNNKEL (reference sequence). This CDR3 reads CASSQDLLLAGAGELFF. The CDR3 DNA reads TGTGCCAGCAGCCAAGATCTTTTACTAGCGGGAGCCGGGGAGCTGTTTTTT.

The DNA of the CDR3 is TGTGCCAGCAGGACAAGACAGGGGCCGACCACAGATACGCAGTATTTT. This sequence encodes CASRTRQGPTTDTQYF. The V and J genes are TRBV7-2 and TRBJ2-3, with TRBD1 identical over 8 bases. The CDR3 length is 16 residues. In germline, CDR1 is SGHTA, CDR2 FQGNSA. V gave up 6 bases and J gave up 2 bases; unmatched junction bases: 10.

The chain has TRBV18 and TRBJ1-1; D perhaps matches TRBD1 (5 bases). CDR3 length: 11 amino acids. With 3 bases removed from V and 8 bases from J, the gap between germline ends came to 7 bases. Germline V gene data show CDR1 as KGHSH and CDR2 as LQKENI. CDR3 amino acids: CASSPGGEAFF. The DNA for the CDR3 is TGTGCCAGCTCACCGGGGGGGGAAGCTTTCTTT.

The rearrangement links TRBV20-1 to TRBJ1-2; TRBD1 matches at 7 bases. Unmatched junction bases numbered 8, after V lost 5 bases and J lost 2 bases. CDR1 and CDR2 from the germline V gene are DFQATT and SNEGSKA (reference sequence). The CDR3 has 14 residues. The DNA of the CDR3 is TGCAGTGCTCCTATTACAGGGGAAAACTATGGCTACACCTTC. The encoded protein is CSAPITGENYGYTF.

This clonotype showed up just a few times. The gene calls are TRBV7-2 and TRBJ2-3, with TRBD2 matching 8 bases. The CDR3 totals 15 residues. The germline gives CDR1 SGHTA, CDR2 FQGNSA. V lost 5 bases and J lost 1; bases outside the gene matches: 5. CDR3 protein: CASSIRGGRTDTQYF. The CDR3 DNA reads TGTGCCAGCAGCATTCGCGGGGGGCGCACAGATACGCAGTATTTT.

The chain carries TRBV5-4 and TRBJ1-4; no clear D gene. The CDR3 runs 17 residues. V lost 2 bases to trimming and J lost 3 bases, with 17 bases between them. The germline V gene has CDR1 SGHNT and CDR2 YYREEE (reference sequence). CDR3 DNA sequence: TGTGCCAGCAGCTTCACCGAATTAGGCCTGGCTAATGAAAAACTGTTTTTT. This translates into CASSFTELGLANEKLFF.

This clonotype appeared a few times. The chain is built from TRBV12-3 or TRBV12-4 and TRBJ2-7; D is uncertain. V was pared by 3 bases and J by 7 bases, with 10 bases between. The CDR3 length is 12 residues. The CDR3 loop reads CASSFPPREQYF. The CDR3 DNA reads as TGTGCCAGCAGTTTTCCCCCTAGGGAGCAGTACTTC.

The rearrangement links TRBV20-1 to TRBJ1-1, with D hard to call. Per germline, CDR1 DFQATT and CDR2 SNEGSKA (reference sequence). V shed 0 bases and J shed 6 bases, with 23 bases lying between them. The CDR3 has 17 residues. CDR3 nucleotide sequence: TGCAGTGCTAGAGATCCTAATCCGGGTCGAGGAGACGCTGAAGCTTTCTTT. Its protein product is CSARDPNPGRGDAEAFF.

This sequence joins TRBV2 and TRBJ1-5; no clear D gene. CDR3 size: 13 residues. Trimming pared 5 bases from V and 6 bases from J, leaving 11 bases between. Germline V gene lookup returns CDR1 SNHLY and CDR2 FYNNEI. The CDR3 reads CASSQRESQPQHF. As DNA, the CDR3 is TGTGCCAGCAGTCAAAGGGAAAGTCAGCCCCAGCATTTT. The full variable domain, completed using reference TRBV2 and TRBJ1-5, is EPEVTQTPSHQVTQMGQEVILRCVPISNHLYFYWYRQILGQKVEFLVSFYNNEISEKSEIFDDQFSVERPDGSNFTLKIRSTKLEDSAMYFCASSQRESQPQHFGDGTRLSIL.

This clonotype was detected only once. The gene calls are TRBV7-9 and TRBJ2-1, with D possibly TRBD2 on 6 matching bases. The CDR3 extends over 17 amino acids. Germline loops: CDR1 SEHNR, CDR2 FQNEAQ (reference sequence). With 1 base removed from V and 8 bases from J, the gap between germline ends came to 21 bases. CDR3 nucleotides: TGTGCCAGCAGCTTAGTTGCCGGGAGCTTCGTTTTCGATGAGCAGTTCTTC. Its protein product is CASSLVAGSFVFDEQFF.

This chain uses TRBV20-1 with TRBJ2-1, with 8 bases matching TRBD2. The germline V gene has CDR1 DFQATT and CDR2 SNEGSKA (reference sequence). There are 15 residues in the CDR3. The V and J ends lost 7 bases and 2 bases, in that order; junction bases with no gene match: 10. CDR3 nucleotide sequence: TGCAGTGTCAAGCGGGAGTCCGTGCCCTACAATGAGCAGTTCTTC. Amino acid sequence: CSVKRESVPYNEQFF.

This sequence joins TRBV20-1 and TRBJ2-7; D is undetermined. This CDR3 has 10 residues. Germline V gene data show CDR1 as DFQATT and CDR2 as SNEGSKA (reference sequence). Trimming removed 4 bases at V and 3 bases at J, with 4 bases between. This CDR3 is CSANLYEQYF. CDR3 bases: TGCAGTGCTAATCTCTACGAGCAGTACTTC.

This clonotype was observed many times. The CDR3 region is CASSGVTDTQYF. The CDR3 bases are TGCGCCAGCAGTGGTGTGACAGATACGCAGTATTTT. J is TRBJ2-3 and V is TRBV5-1; D unresolved. The CDR3 is 12 amino acids. The V and J ends lost 5 bases and 3 bases respectively, with 7 bases between them. Per the germline V gene, CDR1 is SGHRS and CDR2 is YFSETQ.

There are a few counts of this clonotype. The V call is TRBV28, the J call TRBJ2-3; 7 bases agree with TRBD2. This CDR3 is 16 amino acids long. J lost 3 bases, V lost 4 bases, and 10 bases had no gene match. CDR1 MDHEN and CDR2 SYDVKM come from the germline V gene. CDR3 coding DNA: TGTGCCAGCAGTTCCCTCGAGGCGGGAGCGACAGATACGCAGTATTTT. Translated, it gives CASSSLEAGATDTQYF.

The chain couples TRBV7-2 to TRBJ2-5; tentatively, D is TRBD1 or TRBD2 (5 bases each). V was clipped by 3 bases and J by 3 bases, with 14 bases between them. In germline, CDR1 is SGHTA, CDR2 FQGNSA. The CDR3 is made up of 15 amino acids. CDR3 DNA sequence: TGTGCCAGCAGCTTTAGCAGGGCTAGCAAAGAGACCCAGTACTTC. Its protein product is CASSFSRASKETQYF.

The chain has TRBV20-1 and TRBJ2-7; 7 bases are shared with TRBD2. This CDR3 contains 16 residues. V was clipped by 6 bases and J by 7 bases; unmatched bases: 21. The V gene's germline CDR1 is DFQATT and CDR2 SNEGSKA (reference sequence). CDR3 in amino acids: CSAPLAGDAPLQEQYF. The CDR3 DNA sequence: TGCAGTGCCCCCTTAGCGGGCGATGCTCCCCTACAAGAGCAGTACTTC.

The V call is TRBV7-3, the J call TRBJ2-2; the D gene could be TRBD1 or TRBD2 (5 bases each). The V gene lost 6 bases and the J gene lost 8 bases, with 19 bases spanning the gap. The CDR3 is made up of 15 amino acids. Germline CDR1 is SGHTA and CDR2 is FQGTGA. Here the CDR3 reads CASSSLSGRGGELFF. CDR3 DNA: TGTGCCAGCAGTTCCCTTTCAGGGAGAGGAGGGGAGCTGTTTTTT. The variable domain in full, completed from reference TRBV7-3 and TRBJ2-2, reads GAGVSQTPSNKVTEKGKYVELRCDPISGHTALYWYRQSLGQGPEFLIYFQGTGAADDSGLPNDRFFAVRPEGSVSTLKIQRTERGDSAVYLCASSSLSGRGGELFFGEGSRLTVL.

V is TRBV29-1 and J is TRBJ2-1; D uncertain. The V gene's germline CDR1 is SQVTM and CDR2 ANQGSEA. The CDR3 sequence is 11 residues long. Trimming stripped 0 bases from V and 13 bases from J, with 10 bases between. CDR3 sequence: CSVEEGAPQFF. As DNA, the CDR3 is TGCAGCGTTGAAGAAGGTGCGCCCCAGTTCTTC.

This clonotype was observed a few times. The CDR3 region is CASSDQLRRDTDTQYF. In nucleotides, the CDR3 is TGTGCCAGCAGCGACCAACTGCGGCGGGACACAGATACGCAGTATTTT. The gene calls are TRBV7-6 and TRBJ2-3; possibly TRBD2 for D (6 bases). V gave up 5 bases and J gave up 2 bases, with 17 bases separating them. This CDR3 has 16 amino acids. Germline values: CDR1 SGHVS, CDR2 FNYEAQ. Full variable domain (outside the CDR3, taken from reference TRBV7-6 and TRBJ2-3): GAGVSQSPRYKVTKRGQDVALRCDPISGHVSLYWYRQALGQGPEFLTYFNYEAQQDKSGLPNDRFSAERPEGSISTLTIQRTEQRDSAMYRCASSDQLRRDTDTQYFGPGTRLTVL.

This clonotype appeared a few times. The J gene is TRBJ2-7, the V gene TRBV29-1; 7 nucleotides match TRBD1. V was clipped by 1 base and J by 0 bases; unmatched bases: 6. The CDR3 has 15 amino acids. Germline CDR1 SQVTM, CDR2 ANQGSEA. CDR3 nucleotides: TGCAGCGTTGAAGGTGACAGGGAGAGCTCCTACGAGCAGTACTTC. Protein sequence: CSVEGDRESSYEQYF.

This clonotype was counted only a few times. The rearrangement uses TRBV5-1 and TRBJ2-3; the D is unclear. This CDR3 has 13 amino acids. Trimming left V 4 bases short and J 1 base short, with 7 bases between. Germline CDR1 and CDR2: SGHRS and YFSETQ. CDR3 in amino acids: CASSDPGTDTQYF. The CDR3 coding sequence is TGCGCCAGCAGCGACCCTGGCACAGATACGCAGTATTTT.